A selection of T cell receptor beta chains follows, all from one sample in a study of blood T cell repertoires in COVID-19. Assay: immunoSEQ multiplex PCR; the TCRdb copy retains only in-frame clones and omits some. The sample yields about 170,000 clones, approximately 82% seen once. The sequencing sample was made of PBMCs or T cells enriched from blood (not recorded which). The source is a woman in her forties or fifties who had recovered from COVID-19. Both conserved end residues are part of each CDR3. D genes are given only for firm matches. Clone size, where shown, is once, few, many, or a class for clones that have expanded.

CDR3 protein,CDR3 DNA,D gene,J gene,clone size,V gene
CATSPGAGSSTDTQYF,TGTGCCACCAGTCCAGGAGCGGGATCTAGCACAGATACGCAGTATTTT,TRBD2,TRBJ2-3,few,TRBV24-1
CASSLRQDTEQFF,TGTGCCAGCAGCTTAAGACAGGACACTGAGCAGTTCTTC,-,TRBJ2-1,-,TRBV7-7
CASSAQRDSKNIQYF,TGTGCCAGCAGTGCTCAGCGGGATTCCAAAAACATTCAGTACTTC,TRBD2,TRBJ2-4,few,TRBV25-1
CASSQVGGIANIQYF,TGCGCCAGCAGCCAAGTTGGGGGGATCGCAAACATTCAGTACTTC,-,TRBJ2-4,-,TRBV4-1
CATSLNSNTGELFF,TGTGCCACCTCCTTAAACTCTAACACCGGGGAGCTGTTTTTT,-,TRBJ2-2,-,TRBV15
CASSLSRIGSAGDYNEQFF,TGCGCCAGCAGCTTGAGTAGAATTGGTTCGGCAGGCGATTACAATGAGCAGTTCTTC,-,TRBJ2-1,-,TRBV5-1
CAIERGGDTDTQYF,TGTGCCATCGAGAGGGGAGGGGACACAGATACGCAGTATTTT,TRBD2,TRBJ2-3,-,TRBV2
CASSSRRSGLSTEAFF,TGTGCCAGCAGCTCCCGGAGGTCCGGACTCTCCACTGAAGCTTTCTTT,-,TRBJ1-1,-,TRBV5-6
CASSPSTSGTTGELFF,TGCGCCAGCAGCCCCTCTACTAGCGGGACGACCGGGGAGCTGTTTTTT,TRBD2,TRBJ2-2,-,TRBV4-3
CASSPTSGGSGANVLTF,TGTGCCAGCAGTCCCACTAGCGGGGGATCTGGGGCCAACGTCCTGACTTTC,TRBD2,TRBJ2-6,-,TRBV6-6
CASSLQEGVGYGYTF,TGTGCCAGTAGTCTACAAGAGGGGGTGGGCTATGGCTACACCTTC,-,TRBJ1-2,-,TRBV19
CAWSIGVGQPQHF,TGTGCCTGGAGTATCGGGGTGGGTCAGCCCCAGCATTTT,-,TRBJ1-5,-,TRBV30
CASSLLQGPQHF,TGTGCCAGCAGTTTACTCCAGGGCCCCCAGCATTTT,-,TRBJ1-5,-,TRBV12-3/TRBV12-4
CASSPGAGELFF,TGTGCCAGCAGCCCAGGGGCCGGGGAGCTGTTTTTT,-,TRBJ2-2,-,TRBV7-9
CATGQGNNQPQHF,TGTGCCACCGGACAGGGGAATAATCAGCCCCAGCATTTT,TRBD1,TRBJ1-5,-,TRBV7-2
CSASGSSGGGPNYGYTF,TGCAGTGCTAGTGGTAGCTCCGGGGGAGGACCCAACTATGGCTACACCTTC,-,TRBJ1-2,-,TRBV20-1
CASRRRGNSPLHF,TGTGCCAGCAGACGACGGGGGAATTCACCCCTCCACTTT,-,TRBJ1-6,-,TRBV28
CASSKDPGQGYNEQFF,TGTGCCAGCAGTAAAGACCCGGGACAGGGCTACAATGAGCAGTTCTTC,TRBD1,TRBJ2-1,once,TRBV7-9
CASSSLYQETQYF,TGTGCCAGCAGCTCCCTGTACCAAGAGACCCAGTACTTC,-,TRBJ2-5,-,TRBV9
CASSRDLSSYNEQFF,TGTGCCAGCAGCCGGGATTTGAGCTCCTACAATGAGCAGTTCTTC,-,TRBJ2-1,-,TRBV7-2
CASSSPGQGAFF,TGTGCCAGCAGTTCCCCGGGACAGGGAGCGTTCTTC,TRBD1,TRBJ2-1,-,TRBV12-3/TRBV12-4
CASSIEGLDSQWYGYTF,TGTGCCAGTAGTATAGAAGGTTTGGACTCCCAATGGTATGGCTACACCTTC,-,TRBJ1-2,-,TRBV19
CASSYGTPSNQPQHF,TGTGCCAGCAGTTACGGGACACCTAGCAATCAGCCCCAGCATTTT,-,TRBJ1-5,-,TRBV6-6
CASSFRDTIYF,TGTGCCAGCAGCTTTAGAGACACCATATATTTT,-,TRBJ1-3,-,TRBV11-2
CASSPGGVGNQPQHF,TGCGCCAGCAGCCCCGGGGGGGTAGGCAATCAGCCCCAGCATTTT,-,TRBJ1-5,-,TRBV5-1
CASSEGVAGGPSETQYF,TGTGCCAGCAGTGAAGGGGTGGCGGGAGGGCCGAGCGAGACCCAGTACTTC,TRBD2,TRBJ2-5,-,TRBV6-1
CASSRSGQGITEAFF,TGTGCCAGCAGTCGCTCTGGACAGGGAATAACTGAAGCTTTCTTT,TRBD1,TRBJ1-1,-,TRBV28
CASSVDSRGGLNTQYF,TGTGCCAGCAGCGTAGATTCCCGGGGAGGACTTAATACGCAGTATTTT,-,TRBJ2-3,-,TRBV9
CASSQNSDTGELFF,TGTGCCAGCAGCCAAAATAGCGACACCGGGGAGCTGTTTTTT,-,TRBJ2-2,-,TRBV3-1/TRBV3-2
CASRYSNSLSYGYTF,TGTGCCAGCAGATACTCCAACAGCCTCAGCTATGGCTACACCTTC,-,TRBJ1-2,-,TRBV27
CASSLLGAGEAFF,TGTGCCAGCAGTTTATTGGGGGCGGGCGAAGCTTTCTTT,-,TRBJ1-1,-,TRBV12-3/TRBV12-4
CASSPAAVRDEQFF,TGCGCCAGCAGCCCCGCGGCAGTCCGCGATGAGCAGTTCTTC,-,TRBJ2-1,-,TRBV5-1
CASSLVSLDRGRNTEAFF,TGTGCCAGCAGCTTAGTTAGCCTGGACAGGGGGAGAAACACTGAAGCTTTCTTT,TRBD1,TRBJ1-1,-,TRBV7-2
CASSSSAGTEAFF,TGTGCCAGCAGCTCCAGCGCGGGCACTGAAGCTTTCTTT,-,TRBJ1-1,-,TRBV7-6
CASSQVSTPGTGSYNEQFF,TGCGCCAGCAGCCAAGTCAGTACCCCCGGGACTGGATCCTACAATGAGCAGTTCTTC,-,TRBJ2-1,-,TRBV4-1
CASSSRDRGASYGYTF,TGTGCCAGCAGCTCCCGGGACAGGGGGGCTAGCTATGGCTACACCTTC,TRBD1,TRBJ1-2,-,TRBV7-9
CASSVPGDEKLFF,TGTGCCAGCAGTGTACCGGGGGATGAAAAACTGTTTTTT,-,TRBJ1-4,-,TRBV2
CASNPGTGISPLHF,TGTGCCAGCAATCCAGGGACAGGGATTTCACCCCTCCACTTT,TRBD1,TRBJ1-6,-,TRBV27
CAIRPTGRGGQPQHF,TGTGCCATCAGGCCGACAGGGCGGGGGGGTCAGCCCCAGCATTTT,TRBD1,TRBJ1-5,-,TRBV2
CASSPPDRDDNEKLFF,TGTGCCAGCAGCCCCCCCGACAGGGATGATAATGAAAAACTGTTTTTT,TRBD1,TRBJ1-4,-,TRBV5-6
CASSPPTGGNQPQHF,TGTGCCAGCAGCCCCCCGACAGGGGGCAATCAGCCCCAGCATTTT,TRBD1,TRBJ1-5,few,TRBV28
CASSPASAENIQYF,TGTGCCAGCTCACCTGCTAGCGCAGAAAACATTCAGTACTTC,-,TRBJ2-4,-,TRBV18
CASSPGTDQGREKLFF,TGTGCCAGCTCACCAGGGACAGACCAGGGGAGAGAAAAACTGTTTTTT,TRBD1,TRBJ1-4,-,TRBV18
CASRLTGVVFGTGELFF,TGTGCCAGCAGACTGACAGGGGTAGTTTTTGGCACCGGGGAGCTGTTTTTT,TRBD1,TRBJ2-2,-,TRBV11-2
CAWTALGGWNTEAFF,TGTGCCTGGACGGCTCTAGGGGGCTGGAACACTGAAGCTTTCTTT,TRBD1,TRBJ1-1,few,TRBV30
CASSFQGSTEAFF,TGTGCCAGCAGTTTTCAGGGCTCCACTGAAGCTTTCTTT,-,TRBJ1-1,-,TRBV7-9
CASSLGAGNQPQHF,TGTGCCAGCAGCCTGGGGGCAGGCAATCAGCCCCAGCATTTT,-,TRBJ1-5,-,TRBV9
CASSNYGKNIQYF,TGTGCCAGCAGCAATTACGGGAAAAACATTCAGTACTTC,-,TRBJ2-4,-,TRBV11-3
CASSESNSPHGYTF,TGCGCCAGCAGTGAGTCGAACAGTCCTCATGGCTACACCTTC,-,TRBJ1-2,few,TRBV10-2
CASRSGSYNSPLHF,TGTGCCAGCCGTTCGGGGTCCTATAATTCACCCCTCCACTTT,-,TRBJ1-6,-,TRBV6-2/TRBV6-3
CASRLRGANNEQFF,TGTGCCAGCAGGCTCAGGGGGGCTAACAATGAGCAGTTCTTC,-,TRBJ2-1,-,TRBV6-5
CASSYSPSSGNTIYF,TGTGCCAGCAGTTACTCACCCAGCTCTGGAAACACCATATATTTT,-,TRBJ1-3,-,TRBV6-5
CASRLLPAGAGSNQPQHF,TGTGCCAGCAGACTACTGCCGGCGGGGGCAGGGAGCAATCAGCCCCAGCATTTT,-,TRBJ1-5,-,TRBV6-4
CASSQRGQGLREQFF,TGTGCCAGCAGCCAAAGAGGCCAGGGGCTTAGGGAGCAGTTCTTC,-,TRBJ2-1,once,TRBV7-2
CASSLGQLIGIQYF,TGTGCCAGCAGCTTAGGACAGCTAATTGGCATTCAGTACTTC,-,TRBJ2-4,few,TRBV7-9